Below, one T cell receptor beta chain is given with its context. Its antigen is as yet unknown. The V segment lost 4 bases and the J segment 7 bases; nucleotides outside the gene matches: 5. This CDR3 is built from 14 residues. Germline CDR1 SGHRS, CDR2 YFSETQ. Reverse transcription of about 0.45 to 1 ug RNA was carried out with random hexamers. TCR beta CDR3 was amplified by immunoSEQ covering 54 Vbeta and 13 Jbeta. TCRdb used MiXCR to reprocess the immunoSEQ multiplex PCR reads, holding one entry per CDR3 protein. The sample records 90,000 to 150,000 distinct CDR3 sequences, 93% being singletons. The data originate from a study of CD8 T cells in Susac syndrome. Overall study results and limits: The authors acknowledged that the study's TCR sequencing and HLA analysis involved relatively few individuals.

Sequencing of TCR beta, carried out with a high-throughput approach, was applied to CD8+ and CD4+ T cells from the blood. The receptor was isolated from a human donor with multiple sclerosis. The sample taken for sequencing was CD4+ T cells from PBMCs. The chain joins TRBV5-1 to TRBJ1-2; 12 bases align to TRBD1. Here the CDR3 reads CASSVGQGASGYTF. CDR3 DNA: TGCGCCAGCAGCGTGGGACAGGGGGCCAGTGGCTACACCTTC. Combining the CDR3 with reference TRBV5-1 and TRBJ1-2 gives the whole variable domain KAGVTQTPRYLIKTRGQQVTLSCSPISGHRSVSWYQQTPGQGLQFLFEYFSETQRNKGNFPGRFSGRQFSNSRSEMNVSTLELGDSALYLCASSVGQGASGYTFGSGTRLTVV.